This record concerns one T cell receptor beta chain sequence. The sample originates from a study of cytomegalovirus exposure and HLA in healthy donors. PCR involved 60 Vbeta and 13 Jbeta primers. TCRdb keeps only in-frame clones here, not all; method: immunoSEQ multiplex PCR. The sample carries over 110,000 clones, 60% to 80% recorded once. The receptor was derived from a man younger than 30 in good health and CMV-seronegative. Sample: PBMCs.

Here the CDR3 reads CASSLRWGGVSDTQYF. Written as DNA, the CDR3 is TGTGCCAGCAGCCTCCGGTGGGGGGGCGTTTCGGATACGCAGTATTTT. The rearrangement links TRBV9 to TRBJ2-3; D is perhaps TRBD2 (7 bases). Deletions cut 4 bases from V and 6 bases from J, with 21 bases between. The CDR3 is 16 residues long. CDR1 is SGDLS, CDR2 YYNGEE, per germline.